This T cell receptor beta chain was documented in a study of immune cell composition in non-small cell lung cancer. For the study at large: Lung adenocarcinoma or squamous carcinoma made up most tumours.

V gave up 2 bases and J gave up 2 bases, with 10 bases separating them. The CDR3 loop spans 14 amino acids. In germline, CDR1 is LNHDA, CDR2 SQIVND (reference sequence). Notes on this clone: Its antigen is currently unknown.

Study-level points and caveats: Squamous carcinomas (roughly 80%) more often had tumour-associated clones >0.5% than adenocarcinomas (33%).

Normal lung was sampled as far from the tumour as possible, at least 3 cm. TCRdb keeps only in-frame clones here, not all; method: immunoSEQ multiplex PCR. This repertoire shows some 9,000 clones, 67% found once; its top ten account for 20% to 25%. The rearrangement links TRBV19 to TRBJ2-7, with D possibly matching TRBD2 (5 bases). The sample was non-adjacent lung tissue. This clonotype was sampled from a human donor with non-small cell lung cancer. In DNA, the CDR3 is TGTGCCAGTAGTATACAACGGGGTGCCTACGAGCAGTACTTC. Translating gives CASSIQRGAYEQYF.